A single sample is the source of the 23 T cell receptor beta chains below, sequenced in a study of graft-versus-host responses after intestinal transplantation (dated by TCRdb to the early 2020s). The protocol used for the library was the immunoSEQ multiplex PCR assay. TCRdb re-hosts the immuneACCESS table, in-frame sequences only. Its copies lack some clones; in the studies checked, an unresolved V gene accounts for under half of them, and the cause for the rest is not known. The sample yields 60,000 to 80,000 clones; about nine tenths were counted once. About 1.3% of the sample comes from the top ten. In the paper's terms, the time point label means: cells obtained before transplantation from donor or recipient. The antigens of these receptors remain unknown. Specimen: unstimulated CD8+ T cells sorted from spleen or lymph node cells, collected before intestinal transplant. These TCRs come from a human donor who received an intestinal transplant.

V is TRBV2 and J is TRBJ2-1; a weak D match, TRBD2 (7 bases). CDR3 length: 15 residues. Germline values: CDR1 SNHLY, CDR2 FYNNEI. V was pared by 6 bases and J by 8 bases, with 20 bases between. The CDR3 loop is CASRGAGPRGDEQFF. DNA of the CDR3: TGTGCCAGCAGGGGGGCGGGGCCCCGGGGGGATGAGCAGTTCTTC.

This clone was observed once. This chain links TRBV11-3 with TRBJ1-1; D gene ambiguous. The germline gives CDR1 SGHNT, CDR2 YENEEA. Between the trimmed V and J ends, which lost 2 bases and 1 base, there was a span of 5 bases. The CDR3 has 13 amino acids. The CDR3 loop reads CASSLSGNTEAFF. CDR3 nucleotide sequence: TGTGCCAGCAGCTTATCGGGGAACACTGAAGCTTTCTTT.

V and J are TRBV2 and TRBJ2-7, with 10 bases aligning to TRBD2. Germline assignment: CDR1 SNHLY and CDR2 FYNNEI. V lost 4 bases, J lost 6 bases, and 6 bases stayed unmatched. The CDR3 length is 14 residues. The CDR3 protein is CASSASSGGGEQYF. The CDR3 coding sequence is TGTGCCAGCAGTGCCTCTAGCGGGGGAGGCGAGCAGTACTTC.

The rearrangement links TRBV19 to TRBJ2-1, with TRBD1 matching 10 bases. The ends lost 8 bases at V and 4 bases at J; junction bases unmatched: 5. Germline CDR1 LNHDA, CDR2 SQIVND (reference sequence). This CDR3 has 14 residues. This CDR3 is CASQTGGDYNEQFF. CDR3 DNA: TGTGCCAGTCAGACAGGGGGCGATTACAATGAGCAGTTCTTC.

Here the CDR3 reads CASRPQQENQPQHF. CDR3 DNA: TGTGCCAGCAGACCCCAACAGGAGAATCAGCCCCAGCATTTT. The rearrangement uses TRBV27 and TRBJ1-5; D is perhaps TRBD1 (5 bases). Per the germline V gene, CDR1 is MNHEY and CDR2 is SMNVEV (reference sequence). CDR3 length: 14 amino acids. V was clipped by 6 bases and J by 4 bases, with 13 bases between them.

The rearrangement uses TRBV7-8 and TRBJ2-3, with 9 positions matching TRBD1. Germline values: CDR1 SGHVS, CDR2 FQNEAQ. With 4 bases clipped from V and 4 bases from J, the junction kept 3 bases outside the gene matches. The CDR3 contains 14 residues. The chain's CDR3 is CASSSGQGADTQYF. CDR3 in DNA: TGTGCCAGCAGCTCGGGACAGGGAGCAGATACGCAGTATTTT.

The J gene is TRBJ2-7, the V gene TRBV27; tentative D call: TRBD2 (5 bases). Trimming pared 6 bases from V and 4 bases from J, leaving 13 bases between. This CDR3 comprises 13 residues. Germline CDR1 is MNHEY and CDR2 is SMNVEV (reference sequence). The CDR3 DNA reads TGTGCCAGCAGAATAGGACGGGGATACGAGCAGTACTTC. Translated, it gives CASRIGRGYEQYF.

The V call is TRBV5-6, the J call TRBJ2-2; 7 bases match TRBD2. Trimming removed 2 bases from V and 1 base from J; junction bases left unmatched: 2. CDR1 is SGHDT, CDR2 YYEEEE, per germline. This CDR3 has 15 residues. The CDR3: CASSLGGGNTGELFF. CDR3 bases: TGTGCCAGCAGCTTAGGCGGGGGGAACACCGGGGAGCTGTTTTTT. Full variable domain (rest looked up from reference TRBV5-6 and TRBJ2-2): DAGVTQSPTHLIKTRGQQVTLRCSPKSGHDTVSWYQQALGQGPQFIFQYYEEEERQRGNFPDRFSGHQFPNYSSELNVNALLLGDSALYLCASSLGGGNTGELFFGEGSRLTVL.

This rearrangement joins TRBV11-2 to TRBJ1-1, with D tentatively TRBD1 (5 bases). Trimming stripped 2 bases from V and 4 bases from J, with 14 bases between. The CDR3 covers 15 residues. Germline V gene lookup returns CDR1 SGHAT and CDR2 FQNNGV. CDR3 DNA: TGTGCCAGCAGCTTACCCGAGATGGGGGGCACTGAAGCTTTCTTT. It yields the protein CASSLPEMGGTEAFF.

The gene calls are TRBV27 and TRBJ1-5; 9 nucleotides line up with TRBD1. Trimming took 2 bases from V and 4 from J; bases not matched to a gene: 0. The CDR3 is made up of 14 amino acids. Per the germline V gene, CDR1 is MNHEY and CDR2 is SMNVEV (reference sequence). The CDR3 reads CASSLGTGNQPQHF. The CDR3, as DNA: TGTGCCAGCAGTTTAGGGACAGGGAATCAGCCCCAGCATTTT.

This chain uses TRBV9 with TRBJ2-1; tentative D call: TRBD1 (5 bases). CDR1 and CDR2 (germline): SGDLS, YYNGEE. This CDR3 spans 15 amino acids. Deletions cut 0 bases from V and 2 bases from J, with 9 bases between. This CDR3 reads CASSVGPGTYNEQFF. Here the CDR3 DNA reads TGTGCCAGCAGCGTAGGCCCAGGGACCTACAATGAGCAGTTCTTC.

The rearrangement links TRBV6-1 to TRBJ1-1, with a tentative D call TRBD1 (6 bases). Germline-derived CDR1 and CDR2 are MNHNS and SASEGT. V lost 4 bases, J lost 1 base, and 10 bases lay in between. The CDR3 covers 14 residues. The chain's CDR3 is CASSVGGGNTEAFF. In DNA, the CDR3 is TGTGCCAGCAGTGTTGGGGGCGGGAACACTGAAGCTTTCTTT.

V gene TRBV6-6 combines with J gene TRBJ2-7; 7 bases align to TRBD2. Per the germline V gene, CDR1 is MNHNY and CDR2 is SVGAGI (reference sequence). The length of the CDR3 is 16 residues. Losses at the gene ends were 6 bases for V and 2 bases for J; bases not matched to a gene: 13. The CDR3 region has the DNA TGTGCCAGCAGCCCCCCGGCGGCGGGGGTTCCCTACGAGCAGTACTTC. This codes for CASSPPAAGVPYEQYF.

This sequence joins TRBV2 and TRBJ2-7; 9 nucleotides agree with TRBD2. Per germline, CDR1 SNHLY and CDR2 FYNNEI. Germline trimming cut 3 bases from V and 2 bases from J; bases unmatched to any gene: 14. This CDR3 is built from 18 residues. DNA for the CDR3: TGTGCCAGCAGTGATTTCCCCCTAAGCGGGGGGACTACCTACGAGCAGTACTTC. This gives the protein CASSDFPLSGGTTYEQYF.

This chain joins TRBV6-4 and TRBJ1-2, with D unclear. The CDR3 totals 13 residues. From germline, CDR1 is MRHNA and CDR2 SNTAGT. Trimming pared 5 bases from V and 4 bases from J, leaving 11 bases between. The CDR3 DNA is TGTGCCAGCAGTTTAGCAGATTCCTATGGCTACACCTTC. It encodes CASSLADSYGYTF.

For the CDR3, the DNA is TGTGCCAGCAGTTTCTCCGGGGAGCTGTTTTTT. As protein: CASSFSGELFF. The chain recombines TRBV28 with TRBJ2-2; D remains unclear. V was trimmed by 3 bases and J by 6 bases, leaving 2 bases between them. Germline CDR1 and CDR2: MDHEN and SYDVKM. CDR3 size: 11 residues.

The genes are TRBV9 and TRBJ2-7; 12 bases map to TRBD1. CDR3 length equals 15 residues. J lost 5 bases, V lost 4 bases, and 7 bases had no gene match. Germline lookup yields CDR1 SGDLS and CDR2 YYNGEE. The CDR3 loop reads CASSPGDRGRDEQYF. CDR3 coding DNA: TGTGCCAGCAGCCCGGGGGACAGGGGGCGGGACGAGCAGTACTTC. Complete variable domain (other parts from reference TRBV9 and TRBJ2-7): DSGVTQTPKHLITATGQRVTLRCSPRSGDLSVYWYQQSLDQGLQFLIQYYNGEERAKGNILERFSAQQFPDLHSELNLSSLELGDSALYFCASSPGDRGRDEQYFGPGTRLTVT.

This clone was recorded a few times. Here the CDR3 reads CASSLGTGDSPLHF. Here the CDR3 DNA reads TGTGCCAGCAGCTTAGGGACAGGGGACTCACCCCTCCACTTT. This chain links TRBV13 with TRBJ1-6, with 8 bases matching TRBD1. V lost 0 bases to trimming and J lost 10 bases; unmatched junction nucleotides: 2. In germline, CDR1 is PRHDT, CDR2 FYEKMQ (reference sequence). The CDR3 extends over 14 amino acids. The variable domain in full, with the rest retrieved from reference TRBV13 and TRBJ1-6, is AAGVIQSPRHLIKEKRETATLKCYPIPRHDTVYWYQQGPGQDPQFLISFYEKMQSDKGSIPDRFSAQQFSDYHSELNMSSLELGDSALYFCASSLGTGDSPLHFGNGTRLTVT.

The chain uses TRBV2 and TRBJ2-7, with TRBD2 matching 9 bases. This CDR3 contains 15 residues. The V gene end was trimmed by 1 base and the J gene end by 2 bases; junction bases not matched to a gene: 3. CDR1 and CDR2 from the germline V gene are SNHLY and FYNNEI. CDR3 sequence: CASSEGASGTYEQYF. DNA of the CDR3: TGTGCCAGCAGTGAAGGTGCTAGCGGGACCTACGAGCAGTACTTC.

This chain connects TRBV11-2 to TRBJ2-7, with TRBD2 matching over 7 bases. The CDR3 is 15 amino acids. Germline assignment: CDR1 SGHAT and CDR2 FQNNGV. Germline trimming cut 0 bases from V and 5 bases from J; bases unmatched to any gene: 7. CDR3 bases: TGTGCCAGCAGCTTAGAGGCGGGAGTAGCCCACGAGCAGTACTTC. Protein sequence: CASSLEAGVAHEQYF.

The rearrangement joins TRBV11-3 to TRBJ1-4; D call uncertain. Germline V gene data show CDR1 as SGHNT and CDR2 as YENEEA. This CDR3 spans 14 amino acids. V lost 5 bases to trimming and J lost 0 bases, with 7 bases between them. The CDR3 DNA follows: TGTGCCAGCAGCCCTTATGCAACTAATGAAAAACTGTTTTTT. It is translated as CASSPYATNEKLFF. Full variable domain (missing parts from reference TRBV11-3 and TRBJ1-4): EAGVVQSPRYKIIEKKQPVAFWCNPISGHNTLYWYLQNLGQGPELLIRYENEEAVDDSQLPKDRFSAERLKGVDSTLKIQPAELGDSAVYLCASSPYATNEKLFFGSGTQLSVL.

The rearrangement links TRBV9 to TRBJ2-5; TRBD2 might be the D (6 bases). Trimming cost V 0 bases and J 9 bases, with 15 bases left between them. The CDR3 is 14 amino acids. The germline gives CDR1 SGDLS, CDR2 YYNGEE. The CDR3 DNA sequence: TGTGCCAGCAGCGTAGCGGTGGGGGACTGGGCCCAGTACTTC. Residues: CASSVAVGDWAQYF. Full variable domain (outside the CDR3, taken from reference TRBV9 and TRBJ2-5): DSGVTQTPKHLITATGQRVTLRCSPRSGDLSVYWYQQSLDQGLQFLIQYYNGEERAKGNILERFSAQQFPDLHSELNLSSLELGDSALYFCASSVAVGDWAQYFGPGTRLLVL.

The V gene is TRBV7-3, the J gene TRBJ2-5, with 7 positions matching TRBD2. CDR3 length: 15 amino acids. J was trimmed by 4 bases and V by 6 bases; bases with no gene match: 11. Germline CDR1 reads SGHTA; CDR2 reads FQGTGA. The CDR3 DNA sequence: TGTGCCAGCAGTCCGGGGACTATGAGTGGAGAGACCCAGTACTTC. It specifies CASSPGTMSGETQYF. Full variable domain (missing parts from reference TRBV7-3 and TRBJ2-5): GAGVSQTPSNKVTEKGKYVELRCDPISGHTALYWYRQSLGQGPEFLIYFQGTGAADDSGLPNDRFFAVRPEGSVSTLKIQRTERGDSAVYLCASSPGTMSGETQYFGPGTRLLVL.